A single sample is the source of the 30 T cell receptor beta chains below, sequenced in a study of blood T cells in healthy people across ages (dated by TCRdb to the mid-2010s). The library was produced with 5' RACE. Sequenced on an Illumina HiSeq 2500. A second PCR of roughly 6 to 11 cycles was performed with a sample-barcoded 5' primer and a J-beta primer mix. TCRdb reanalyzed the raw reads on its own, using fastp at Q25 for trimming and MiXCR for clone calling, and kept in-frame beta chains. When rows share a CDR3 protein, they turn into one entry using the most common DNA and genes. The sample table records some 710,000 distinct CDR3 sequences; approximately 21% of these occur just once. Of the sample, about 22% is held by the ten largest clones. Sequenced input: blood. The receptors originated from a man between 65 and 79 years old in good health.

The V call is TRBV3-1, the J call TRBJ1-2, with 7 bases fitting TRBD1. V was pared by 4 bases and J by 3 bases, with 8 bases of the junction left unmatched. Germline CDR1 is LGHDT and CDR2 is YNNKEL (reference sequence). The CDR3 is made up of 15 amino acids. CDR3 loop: CASSRAWQGDYGYTF. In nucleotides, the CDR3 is TGTGCCAGCAGCCGAGCTTGGCAGGGGGACTATGGCTACACCTTC. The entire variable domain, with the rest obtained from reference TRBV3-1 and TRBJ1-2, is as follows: DTAVSQTPKYLVTQMGNDKSIKCEQNLGHDTMYWYKQDSKKFLKIMFSYNNKELIINETVPNRFSPKSPDKAHLNLHINSLELGDSAVYFCASSRAWQGDYGYTFGSGTRLTVV.

The CDR3 reads CASSLYTSGVTYNEQFF. CDR3 in DNA: TGTGCCAGCAGTTTATACACTAGCGGGGTGACCTACAATGAGCAGTTCTTC. The rearrangement uses TRBV27 and TRBJ2-1; 10 bases are shared with TRBD2. The CDR3 is made up of 17 amino acids. V dropped 1 base and J dropped 2; count of bases not matched to a gene: 5. Germline lookup yields CDR1 MNHEY and CDR2 SMNVEV (reference sequence).

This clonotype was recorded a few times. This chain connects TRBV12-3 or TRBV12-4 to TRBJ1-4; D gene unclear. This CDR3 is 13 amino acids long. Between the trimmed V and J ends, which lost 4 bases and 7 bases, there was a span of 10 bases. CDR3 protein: CASSSPSGEKLFF. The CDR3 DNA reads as TGTGCCAGCAGTTCCCCCTCGGGTGAAAAACTGTTTTTT.

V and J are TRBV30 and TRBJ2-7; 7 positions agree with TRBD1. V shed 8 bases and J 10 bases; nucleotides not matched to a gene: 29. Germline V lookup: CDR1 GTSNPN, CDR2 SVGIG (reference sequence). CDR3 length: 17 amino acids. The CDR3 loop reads CALWPQTGTGARGTQYF. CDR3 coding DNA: TGTGCCCTGTGGCCACAGACAGGGACCGGAGCCCGTGGTACCCAGTACTTC.

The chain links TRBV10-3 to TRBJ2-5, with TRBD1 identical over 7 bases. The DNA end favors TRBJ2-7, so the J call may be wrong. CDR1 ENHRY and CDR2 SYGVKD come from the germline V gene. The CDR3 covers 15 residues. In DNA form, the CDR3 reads TGTGCCATCAGTGAGGGAAGGACAGGTGCCTACGAGCAGTACTTC. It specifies CAISEGRTGAYEQYF.

The CDR3 spells CASTTRGSGSPLHF. The CDR3 DNA sequence: TGTGCCAGCACCACGCGGGGCTCGGGTTCACCCCTCCACTTT. The chain carries TRBV28 and TRBJ1-6; D is perhaps TRBD1 (5 bases). The length of the CDR3 is 14 residues. V gave up 7 bases and J gave up 9 bases, with 16 bases separating them. Germline CDR1 MDHEN, CDR2 SYDVKM.

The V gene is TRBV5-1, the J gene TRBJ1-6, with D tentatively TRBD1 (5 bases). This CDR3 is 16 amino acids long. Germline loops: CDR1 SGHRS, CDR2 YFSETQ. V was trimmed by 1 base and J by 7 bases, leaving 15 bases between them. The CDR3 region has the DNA TGCGCCAGCAGCTTGATCTCCGGGACGGGGAATTCACCCCTCCACTTT. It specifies CASSLISGTGNSPLHF.

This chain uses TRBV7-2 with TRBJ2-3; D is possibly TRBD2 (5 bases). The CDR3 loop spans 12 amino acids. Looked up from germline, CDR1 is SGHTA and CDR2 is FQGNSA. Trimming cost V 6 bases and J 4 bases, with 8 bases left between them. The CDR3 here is CASRRVADTQYF. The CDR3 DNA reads TGTGCCAGCAGGAGGGTGGCAGATACGCAGTATTTT. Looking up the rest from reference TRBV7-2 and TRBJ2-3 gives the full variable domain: GAGVSQSPSNKVTEKGKDVELRCDPISGHTALYWYRQSLGQGLEFLIYFQGNSAPDKSGLPSDRFSAERTGGSVSTLTIQRTQQEDSAVYLCASRRVADTQYFGPGTRLTVL.

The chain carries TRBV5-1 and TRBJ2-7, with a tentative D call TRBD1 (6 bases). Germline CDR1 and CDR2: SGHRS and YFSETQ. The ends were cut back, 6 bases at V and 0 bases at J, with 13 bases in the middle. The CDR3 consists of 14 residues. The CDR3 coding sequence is TGCGCCAGCAAGGGGCAGGGGAGCTCCTACGAGCAGTACTTC. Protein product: CASKGQGSSYEQYF. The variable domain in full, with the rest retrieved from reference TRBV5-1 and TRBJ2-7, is KAGVTQTPRYLIKTRGQQVTLSCSPISGHRSVSWYQQTPGQGLQFLFEYFSETQRNKGNFPGRFSGRQFSNSRSEMNVSTLELGDSALYLCASKGQGSSYEQYFGPGTRLTVT.

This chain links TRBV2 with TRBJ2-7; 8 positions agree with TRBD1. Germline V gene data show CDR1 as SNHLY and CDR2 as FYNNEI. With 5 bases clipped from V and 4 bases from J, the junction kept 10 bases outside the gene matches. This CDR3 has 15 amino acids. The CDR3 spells CASSRTGKTTYEQYF. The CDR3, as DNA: TGTGCCAGCAGTCGGACAGGGAAGACCACGTACGAGCAGTACTTC.

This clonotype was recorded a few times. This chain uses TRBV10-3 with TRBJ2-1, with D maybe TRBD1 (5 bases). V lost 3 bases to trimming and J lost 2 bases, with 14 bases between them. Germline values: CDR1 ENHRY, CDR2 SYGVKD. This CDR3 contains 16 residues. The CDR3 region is CAISEHTGPPYNEQFF. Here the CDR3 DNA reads TGTGCCATCAGTGAACACACAGGCCCTCCCTACAATGAGCAGTTCTTC.

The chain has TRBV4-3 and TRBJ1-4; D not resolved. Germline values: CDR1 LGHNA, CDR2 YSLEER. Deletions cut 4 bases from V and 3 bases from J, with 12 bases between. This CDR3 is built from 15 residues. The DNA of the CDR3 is TGCGCCAGCAGCCTAAGTCAAGTGGCTAATGAAAAACTGTTTTTT. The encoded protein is CASSLSQVANEKLFF.

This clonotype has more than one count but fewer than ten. CDR3 sequence reads: CASSQDSGGLPYNEQFF. The CDR3 region has the DNA TGTGCCAGCAGCCAAGATAGCGGGGGACTACCATACAATGAGCAGTTCTTC. This chain joins TRBV3-1 and TRBJ2-1; TRBD2 matches at 9 bases. This CDR3 comprises 17 residues. The germline V gene has CDR1 LGHDT and CDR2 YNNKEL (reference sequence). Trimming took 0 bases from V and 4 from J; bases not matched to a gene: 7.

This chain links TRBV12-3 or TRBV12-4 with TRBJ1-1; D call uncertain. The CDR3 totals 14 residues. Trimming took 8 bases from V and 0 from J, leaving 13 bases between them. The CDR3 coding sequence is TGTGCCAGCCTATTCGGGGTTCTGAACACTGAAGCTTTCTTT. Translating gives CASLFGVLNTEAFF.

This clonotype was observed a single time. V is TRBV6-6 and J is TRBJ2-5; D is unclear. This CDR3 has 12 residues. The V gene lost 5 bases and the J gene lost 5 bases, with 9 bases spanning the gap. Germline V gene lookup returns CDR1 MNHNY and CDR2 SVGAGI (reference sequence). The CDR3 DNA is TGTGCCAGCAGTGTCCATGGGGAGACCCAGTACTTC. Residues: CASSVHGETQYF.

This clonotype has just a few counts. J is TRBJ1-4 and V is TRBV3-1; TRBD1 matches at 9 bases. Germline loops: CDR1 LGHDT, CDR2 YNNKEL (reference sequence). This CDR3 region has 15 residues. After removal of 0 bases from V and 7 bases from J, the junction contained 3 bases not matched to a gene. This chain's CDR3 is CASSQDTGGSEKLFF. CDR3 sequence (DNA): TGTGCCAGCAGCCAAGATACAGGGGGCAGTGAAAAACTGTTTTTT.

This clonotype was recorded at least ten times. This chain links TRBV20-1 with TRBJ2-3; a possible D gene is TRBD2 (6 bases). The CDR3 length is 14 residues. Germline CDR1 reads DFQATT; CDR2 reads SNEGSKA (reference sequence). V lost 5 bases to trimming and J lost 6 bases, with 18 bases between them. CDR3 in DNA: TGCAGTGCTTTGGAGGGTTTAAGCTGGGATACGCAGTATTTT. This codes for CSALEGLSWDTQYF.

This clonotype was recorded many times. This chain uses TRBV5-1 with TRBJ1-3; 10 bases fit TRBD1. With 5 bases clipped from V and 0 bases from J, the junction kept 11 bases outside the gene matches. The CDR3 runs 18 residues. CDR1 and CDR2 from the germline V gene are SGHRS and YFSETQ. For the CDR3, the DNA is TGCGCCAGCAGTACCGGGACAGGGGCCAGAAGCTCTGGAAACACCATATATTTT. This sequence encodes CASSTGTGARSSGNTIYF.

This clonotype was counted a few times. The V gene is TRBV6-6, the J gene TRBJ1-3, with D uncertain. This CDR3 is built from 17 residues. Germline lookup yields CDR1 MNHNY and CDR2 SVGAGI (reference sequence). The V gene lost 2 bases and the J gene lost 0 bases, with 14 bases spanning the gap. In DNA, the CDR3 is TGTGCCAGCAGTTACGGGAACCAACATATCTCTGGAAACACCATATATTTT. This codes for CASSYGNQHISGNTIYF.

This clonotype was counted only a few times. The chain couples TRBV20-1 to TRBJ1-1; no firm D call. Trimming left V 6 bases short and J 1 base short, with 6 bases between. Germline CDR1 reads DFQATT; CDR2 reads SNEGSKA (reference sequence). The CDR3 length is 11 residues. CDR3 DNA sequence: TGCAGTGCCCACAGGAACACTGAAGCTTTCTTT. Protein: CSAHRNTEAFF.

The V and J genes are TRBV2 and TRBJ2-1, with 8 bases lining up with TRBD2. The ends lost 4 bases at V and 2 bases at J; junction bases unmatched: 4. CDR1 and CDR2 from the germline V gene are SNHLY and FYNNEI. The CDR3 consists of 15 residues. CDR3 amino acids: CASSVAGRTYNEQFF. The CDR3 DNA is TGTGCCAGCAGTGTAGCGGGAAGGACCTACAATGAGCAGTTCTTC.

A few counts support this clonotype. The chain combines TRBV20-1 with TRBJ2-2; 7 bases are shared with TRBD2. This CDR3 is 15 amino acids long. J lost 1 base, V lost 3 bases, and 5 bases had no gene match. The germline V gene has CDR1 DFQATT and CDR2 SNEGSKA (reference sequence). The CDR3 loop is CSASLAGRNTGELFF. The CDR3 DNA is TGCAGTGCTAGTTTAGCGGGCCGGAACACCGGGGAGCTGTTTTTT.

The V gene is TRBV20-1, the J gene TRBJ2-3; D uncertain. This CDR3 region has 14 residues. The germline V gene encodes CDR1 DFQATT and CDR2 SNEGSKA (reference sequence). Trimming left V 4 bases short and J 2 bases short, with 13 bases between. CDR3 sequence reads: CSATDTIYTDTQYF. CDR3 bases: TGCAGTGCTACAGACACCATCTACACAGATACGCAGTATTTT.

The DNA of the CDR3 is TGTGCCAGCAGGCAGGGGGCCGACTCTGGAAACACCATATATTTT. Translating it yields CASRQGADSGNTIYF. The chain employs TRBV6-5 and TRBJ1-3; 8 nucleotides match TRBD1. V lost 6 bases and J lost 0; bases outside the gene matches: 4. In germline, CDR1 is MNHEY, CDR2 SVGAGI. This CDR3 comprises 15 residues.

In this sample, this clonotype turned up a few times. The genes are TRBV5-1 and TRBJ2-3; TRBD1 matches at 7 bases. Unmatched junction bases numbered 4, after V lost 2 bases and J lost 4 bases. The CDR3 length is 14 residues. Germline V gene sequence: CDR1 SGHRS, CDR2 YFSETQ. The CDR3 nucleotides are TGCGCCAGCAGCTTCCCAGGGGGAGCAGATACGCAGTATTTT. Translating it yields CASSFPGGADTQYF. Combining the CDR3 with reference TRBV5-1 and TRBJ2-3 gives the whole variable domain KAGVTQTPRYLIKTRGQQVTLSCSPISGHRSVSWYQQTPGQGLQFLFEYFSETQRNKGNFPGRFSGRQFSNSRSEMNVSTLELGDSALYLCASSFPGGADTQYFGPGTRLTVL.

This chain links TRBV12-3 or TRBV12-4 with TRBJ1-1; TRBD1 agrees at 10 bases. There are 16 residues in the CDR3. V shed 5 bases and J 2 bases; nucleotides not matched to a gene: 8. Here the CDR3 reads CASSPRQGASNTEAFF. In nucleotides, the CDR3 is TGTGCCAGCAGTCCTCGACAGGGGGCAAGTAACACTGAAGCTTTCTTT.

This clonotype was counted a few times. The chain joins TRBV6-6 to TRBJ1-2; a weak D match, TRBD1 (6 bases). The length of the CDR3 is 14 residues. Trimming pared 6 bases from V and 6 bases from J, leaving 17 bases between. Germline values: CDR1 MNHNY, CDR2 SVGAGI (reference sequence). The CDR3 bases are TGTGCCAGCAGCCCTACCCTGACAGGCAATGGCTACACCTTC. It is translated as CASSPTLTGNGYTF.

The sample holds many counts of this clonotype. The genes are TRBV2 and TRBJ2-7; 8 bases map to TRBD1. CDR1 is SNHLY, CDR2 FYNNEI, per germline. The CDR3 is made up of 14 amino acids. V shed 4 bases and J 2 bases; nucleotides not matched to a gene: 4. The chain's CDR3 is CASSGRQGPYEQYF. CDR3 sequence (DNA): TGTGCCAGCAGTGGTCGACAGGGGCCCTACGAGCAGTACTTC.

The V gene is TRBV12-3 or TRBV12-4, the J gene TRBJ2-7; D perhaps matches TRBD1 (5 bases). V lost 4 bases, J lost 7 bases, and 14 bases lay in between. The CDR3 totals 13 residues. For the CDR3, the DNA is TGTGCCAGCAGTTGGACACCCAGGGATGAGCAGTACTTC. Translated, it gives CASSWTPRDEQYF.

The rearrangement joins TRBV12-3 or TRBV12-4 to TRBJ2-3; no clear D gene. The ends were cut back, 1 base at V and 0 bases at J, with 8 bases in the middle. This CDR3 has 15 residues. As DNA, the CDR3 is TGTGCCAGCAGTTTAGGCGCGCGAAGCACAGATACGCAGTATTTT. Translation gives CASSLGARSTDTQYF.